This entry lists 9 T cell receptor beta chains sequenced from one sample in a study of blood T cell repertoires in COVID-19 (TCRdb year 2020). Receptor amplification or capture employed the immunoSEQ multiplex PCR assay. The clones in this table, taken by TCRdb from immuneACCESS, are in-frame only. Not every clone is retained; where verified, under half of the shortfall comes from an unresolved V gene, and the cause of the rest is unknown. Across this sample there are about 200,000 clones, with 82% seen only once. The ten largest clonotypes hold less than 5.5% of the sample. Sequenced: PBMCs or T cells enriched from blood (not recorded which). These receptor sequences come from a woman aged 60-70 years with acute COVID-19.

The rearrangement uses TRBV19 and TRBJ2-1, with 9 bases matching TRBD1. Germline V gene data show CDR1 as LNHDA and CDR2 as SQIVND (reference sequence). Trimming took 5 bases from V and 12 from J; bases not matched to a gene: 20. The CDR3 sequence is 17 residues long. In DNA form, the CDR3 reads TGTGCCAGTAGTGTGATCCTTATGGGACAGGGAGCGCTAGGGCAGTTCTTC. It is translated as CASSVILMGQGALGQFF.

In its sample, this clone was seen once. The chain combines TRBV4-3 with TRBJ1-5; D gene unclear. This CDR3 spans 15 amino acids. CDR1 LGHNA and CDR2 YSLEER come from the germline V gene. The ends were cut back, 0 bases at V and 4 bases at J, with 10 bases in the middle. The CDR3, as DNA: TGCGCCAGCAGCCAAGATAATGGAGTTAATCAGCCCCAGCATTTT. Protein: CASSQDNGVNQPQHF.

This clone has just one count. V and J are TRBV11-2 and TRBJ2-1, with 7 bases identical to TRBD2. Germline V gene sequence: CDR1 SGHAT, CDR2 FQNNGV. The CDR3 has 14 residues. Losses at the gene ends were 5 bases for V and 9 bases for J; bases not matched to a gene: 10. This CDR3 reads CASSRTGTGGEQFF. CDR3 DNA: TGTGCCAGCAGCCGGACTGGGACGGGAGGTGAGCAGTTCTTC. The whole variable domain, filled in from reference TRBV11-2 and TRBJ2-1, reads EAGVAQSPRYKIIEKRQSVAFWCNPISGHATLYWYQQILGQGPKLLIQFQNNGVVDDSQLPKDRFSAERLKGVDSTLKIQPAKLEDSAVYLCASSRTGTGGEQFFGPGTRLTVL.

The chain combines TRBV6-1 with TRBJ1-2, with unresolved D. V shed 3 bases and J shed 0 bases, with 14 bases lying between them. The CDR3 extends over 16 amino acids. The germline gives CDR1 MNHNS, CDR2 SASEGT. The CDR3: CASSDTGRHANYGYTF. As DNA, the CDR3 is TGTGCCAGCAGTGATACTGGGCGACACGCTAACTATGGCTACACCTTC.

This rearrangement joins TRBV7-2 to TRBJ2-1; TRBD2 agrees at 9 bases. V gave up 4 bases and J gave up 0 bases; unmatched junction bases: 13. CDR1 is SGHTA and CDR2 is FQGNSA in the germline V gene. The CDR3 runs 19 residues. The CDR3 DNA reads TGTGCCAGCAGCTCCCGAGGGCTAGCGGGGCTTAGCTCCTACAATGAGCAGTTCTTC. Protein: CASSSRGLAGLSSYNEQFF.

This clone came up a few times. This sequence joins TRBV3-1 (or the pseudogene TRBV3-2) and TRBJ1-4; tentatively, D is TRBD1 (5 bases). Trimming stripped 4 bases from V and 8 bases from J, with 23 bases between. There are 17 residues in the CDR3. Germline V CDR1 and CDR2: LGHDT, YNNKEL (reference sequence). The CDR3 here is CASSPCFTGVIQEKLFF. CDR3 sequence (DNA): TGTGCCAGCAGCCCTTGCTTTACAGGAGTTATTCAGGAAAAACTGTTTTTT.

V and J are TRBV6-4 and TRBJ2-3, with 10 bases that match TRBD1. The CDR3 sequence is 14 residues long. The germline V gene has CDR1 MRHNA and CDR2 SNTAGT. V lost 2 bases to trimming and J lost 4 bases; unmatched junction nucleotides: 0. This CDR3 is CASSDGQGADTQYF. The CDR3 region has the DNA TGTGCCAGCAGTGACGGACAGGGGGCAGATACGCAGTATTTT.

This chain connects TRBV28 to TRBJ2-7; possible D gene TRBD2, 5 bases. CDR1 and CDR2 from the germline V gene are MDHEN and SYDVKM. Trimming pared 2 bases from V and 5 bases from J, leaving 10 bases between. The CDR3 consists of 13 residues. The CDR3 DNA follows: TGTGCCAGCAGTTTACAGGCGAGGGACGAGCAGTACGTC. The encoded protein is CASSLQARDEQYV.

The V gene is TRBV19, the J gene TRBJ2-4; 8 nucleotides line up with TRBD1. This CDR3 spans 17 amino acids. V was clipped by 3 bases and J by 2 bases; unmatched bases: 9. Looked up from germline, CDR1 is LNHDA and CDR2 is SQIVND (reference sequence). CDR3 sequence reads: CASSIQRTGRSKNIQYF. The CDR3 nucleotides are TGTGCCAGTAGTATCCAGAGGACAGGGCGGTCCAAAAACATTCAGTACTTC.